What follows are 9 T cell receptor beta chains derived from one specimen sequenced in a study of graft-versus-host responses after intestinal transplantation. Which antigens these TCRs recognize remains unknown. TCRdb keeps only in-frame clones here, not all; method: immunoSEQ multiplex PCR. Of tens of thousands of clones in the sample, more than 70% were seen once. The sequences come from unstimulated CD4+ T cells sorted from spleen or lymph node cells, collected before transplant. These receptors all come from a human donor who was the organ donor for an intestinal transplant.

The chain carries TRBV28 and TRBJ1-1, with TRBD1 identical over 7 bases. This CDR3 has 13 residues. The V gene's germline CDR1 is MDHEN and CDR2 SYDVKM. V trimming: 6 bases; J trimming: 4 bases; junction bases outside the gene matches: 5. The DNA for the CDR3 is TGTGCCAGCAGAGCCGCAGGGGGCACTGAAGCTTTCTTT. Protein: CASRAAGGTEAFF.

The V gene is TRBV25-1, the J gene TRBJ2-5, with no clear D. The CDR3 sequence is 13 residues long. Germline values: CDR1 MGHDK, CDR2 SYGVNS. The V gene lost 10 bases and the J gene lost 0 bases, with 12 bases spanning the gap. CDR3 sequence: CAITNCNQETQYF. The DNA for the CDR3 is TGTGCCATCACCAACTGTAACCAAGAGACCCAGTACTTC. Full variable domain (outside the CDR3, taken from reference TRBV25-1 and TRBJ2-5): EADIYQTPRYLVIGTGKKITLECSQTMGHDKMYWYQQDPGMELHLIHYSYGVNSTEKGDLSSESTVSRIRTEHFPLTLESARPSHTSQYLCAITNCNQETQYFGPGTRLLVL.

The CDR3 nucleotides are TGCGCCAGCAGCGAGACTAGCGGGAGCTCCTACGAGCAGTACTTC. Its translation: CASSETSGSSYEQYF. This sequence joins TRBV5-1 and TRBJ2-7, with 12 nucleotides matching TRBD2. The germline V gene encodes CDR1 SGHRS and CDR2 YFSETQ. V was pared by 4 bases and J by 0 bases, with 2 bases of the junction left unmatched. The CDR3 spans 15 residues.

The J gene is TRBJ2-7, the V gene TRBV5-4, with D perhaps TRBD1 (6 bases). The CDR3 extends over 15 amino acids. V was clipped by 0 bases and J by 4 bases, with 14 bases between them. CDR1 and CDR2 from the germline V gene are SGHNT and YYREEE (reference sequence). CDR3 in amino acids: CASSLEPGVQYEQYF. In DNA, the CDR3 is TGTGCCAGCAGCTTGGAACCAGGGGTTCAGTACGAGCAGTACTTC.

The V call is TRBV19, the J call TRBJ2-3; D is uncertain. CDR3 length: 15 amino acids. The germline V gene has CDR1 LNHDA and CDR2 SQIVND (reference sequence). Trimming pared 7 bases from V and 0 bases from J, leaving 14 bases between. CDR3 region: CASTIPPRSTDTQYF. The CDR3 DNA reads as TGTGCCAGTACCATCCCCCCCAGGAGCACAGATACGCAGTATTTT. Together with reference TRBV19 and TRBJ2-3, the CDR3 gives the full variable domain: DGGITQSPKYLFRKEGQNVTLSCEQNLNHDAMYWYRQDPGQGLRLIYYSQIVNDFQKGDIAEGYSVSREKKESFPLTVTSAQKNPTAFYLCASTIPPRSTDTQYFGPGTRLTVL.

The chain recombines TRBV9 with TRBJ2-5, with D possibly being TRBD1 (5 bases). CDR1 and CDR2 from the germline V gene are SGDLS and YYNGEE. CDR3 length: 16 residues. The ends were cut back, 1 base at V and 1 base at J, with 14 bases in the middle. CDR3 in amino acids: CASSVSPGRTQETQYF. Here the CDR3 DNA reads TGTGCCAGCAGCGTATCTCCAGGGCGCACCCAAGAGACCCAGTACTTC.

In DNA form, the CDR3 reads TGTGCCAGCACACCCGGAGATCCAAAAAGGGGTTCTCCGGGTCCAGATTTGAATGAGCAGTTCTTC. This codes for CASTPGDPKRGSPGPDLNEQFF. The chain recombines TRBV7-6 with TRBJ2-1; D is possibly TRBD1 (5 bases). Germline loops: CDR1 SGHVS, CDR2 FNYEAQ. V was clipped by 7 bases and J by 7 bases, with 41 bases between them. The CDR3 spans 22 residues.

The gene calls are TRBV15 and TRBJ1-2, with 7 nucleotides matching TRBD1. The J segment lost 5 bases and the V segment lost 5 bases, leaving 2 bases of the junction unmatched. Germline V CDR1 and CDR2: LNHNV, YYDKDF (reference sequence). The CDR3 has 12 residues. In DNA form, the CDR3 reads TGTGCCACCAGCCTGACAGGGTATGGCTACACCTTC. Its translation: CATSLTGYGYTF.

This clone was detected only a few times. The rearrangement links TRBV6-4 to TRBJ1-5; D possibly corresponds to TRBD1 (5 bases). CDR1 MRHNA and CDR2 SNTAGT come from the germline V gene. V was cut by 3 bases and J by 1 base, with 10 bases left in between. CDR3 size: 15 residues. The chain's CDR3 is CASSESGGSNQPQHF. In nucleotides, the CDR3 is TGTGCCAGCAGTGAATCGGGGGGGAGCAATCAGCCCCAGCATTTT.